The 27 T cell receptor beta chains given below trace back to one sample, sequenced in a study of blood T cells in healthy people across ages. Together with a sample-barcoded 5' primer, a J-beta primer mix was included in a second PCR lasting about 7 to 11 cycles. TCRdb called the 5' RACE reads again in MiXCR, with one record for every CDR3 protein. The sample includes 630,000 or so distinct CDR3 sequences, about 32% seen only once; the top ten take 15% to 19%. Sequenced input: blood. These TCRs come from a woman of 80 years or more in good health.

This clonotype was picked up many times. V gene TRBV12-3 or TRBV12-4 combines with J gene TRBJ1-1, with D tentatively TRBD1 (5 bases). Trimming pared 6 bases from V and 5 bases from J, leaving 19 bases between. The CDR3 runs 15 residues. CDR3 residues: CASSLRGAGRTEAFF. The CDR3, as DNA: TGTGCCAGCAGCCTGAGGGGCGCAGGGCGAACTGAAGCTTTCTTT.

This clonotype was seen only a few times. A much bigger clone sits one base away, suggesting this may be a read error. The chain has TRBV12-3 or TRBV12-4 and TRBJ1-2; weak D call: TRBD1 (6 bases). The CDR3 extends over 12 amino acids. V lost 8 bases and J lost 8, with 15 bases in between. CDR3 residues: CASPPMRGGYTF. CDR3 sequence (DNA): TGTGCCAGCCCCCCGATGAGGGGGGGCTACACCTTC.

This clonotype was seen repeatedly, ten times or more. The chain's CDR3 is CASRRGANTEAFF. The DNA for the CDR3 is TGCGCCAGCAGAAGAGGGGCGAACACTGAAGCTTTCTTT. The gene calls are TRBV5-1 and TRBJ1-1; TRBD1 is a possible D gene (5 bases). The CDR3 loop spans 13 amino acids. Trimming cost V 5 bases and J 1 base, with 9 bases left between them. Per germline, CDR1 SGHRS and CDR2 YFSETQ.

Regarding this clonotype: A much larger clone differs by one base, so this may be a read error. CDR3 nucleotide sequence: TGCGCCAGCAGCCACTCCGGGACAGGGACTAATGGGCAGTTCTTC. It specifies CASSHSGTGTNGQFF. The chain carries TRBV5-1 and TRBJ2-1; 9 nucleotides agree with TRBD1. The CDR3 contains 15 residues. Germline V CDR1 and CDR2: SGHRS, YFSETQ.

The chain has TRBV6-2 or TRBV6-3 and TRBJ1-2; a weak D match, TRBD1 (6 bases). CDR1 is MNHEY, CDR2 SVGEGT, per germline. V was clipped by 7 bases and J by 3 bases, with 9 bases between them. CDR3 length: 12 residues. CDR3 sequence: CASMAGDYGYTF. DNA of the CDR3: TGTGCCAGCATGGCAGGGGACTATGGCTACACCTTC.

The chain carries TRBV6-1 and TRBJ1-3, with TRBD1 identical over 8 bases. The germline gives CDR1 MNHNS, CDR2 SASEGT. Germline trimming cut 6 bases from V and 0 bases from J; bases unmatched to any gene: 10. There are 17 residues in the CDR3. DNA for the CDR3: TGTGCCAGCAGAAGGAACGGACAGGGTACCTCTGGAAACACCATATATTTT. Translated, it gives CASRRNGQGTSGNTIYF.

This clonotype was seen ten or more times. The chain couples TRBV27 to TRBJ2-3; unclear D gene. CDR3 length: 13 amino acids. V was shortened by 6 bases and J by 6 bases, with 13 bases between the two germline ends. From germline, CDR1 is MNHEY and CDR2 SMNVEV (reference sequence). The CDR3 loop is CASRRPKADTQYF. CDR3 sequence (DNA): TGTGCCAGCAGACGACCCAAGGCGGATACGCAGTATTTT.

This clonotype was seen at least ten times. This chain uses TRBV12-3 or TRBV12-4 with TRBJ2-5; 7 bases match TRBD2. Unmatched junction bases numbered 11, after V lost 8 bases and J lost 2 bases. CDR3 length: 15 amino acids. The CDR3 reads CASSQTRTSQETQYF. The CDR3 DNA follows: TGTGCCAGCTCCCAGACCCGGACTAGTCAAGAGACCCAGTACTTC.

The table lists this clonotype with many counts. J is TRBJ2-7 and V is TRBV6-5; D is possibly TRBD1 (6 bases). V was clipped by 7 bases and J by 5 bases, with 18 bases between them. CDR3 length: 14 residues. CDR1 is MNHEY and CDR2 is SVGAGI in the germline V gene. DNA for the CDR3: TGTGCCAGCAAATCGGGGCAGGGGCGGAACGAGCAGTACTTC. This gives the protein CASKSGQGRNEQYF.

This clonotype was counted between two and nine times. One base away lies a much larger clone, so this may be a sequencing read error. V and J are TRBV6-6 and TRBJ2-7, with D possibly TRBD1 on 5 matching bases. Germline V gives CDR1 MNHNY, CDR2 SVGAGI (reference sequence). The CDR3 runs 12 residues. With 9 bases removed from V and 2 bases from J, the gap between germline ends came to 11 bases. CDR3 loop: CAREDSAYEQYF. For the CDR3, the DNA is TGTGCCAGGGAAGACAGCGCCTACGAGCAGTACTTC.

This clonotype has only a few counts. Given a much more abundant clone one base away, this may be a read error. The J gene is TRBJ2-3, the V gene TRBV7-2; the match to TRBD1 covers 8 bases. The CDR3 contains 13 residues. CDR1 and CDR2 (germline): SGHTA, FQGNSA. After removal of 5 bases from V and 6 bases from J, the junction contained 4 bases not matched to a gene. The DNA for the CDR3 is TGTGCCAGCAGCGCCCACAGGGGGGATACGCAGTATTTT. The encoded protein is CASSAHRGDTQYF.

The V gene is TRBV5-1, the J gene TRBJ2-7; possibly TRBD2 for D (6 bases). Per the germline V gene, CDR1 is SGHRS and CDR2 is YFSETQ. Deletions cut 1 base from V and 6 bases from J, with 14 bases between. CDR3 length: 14 amino acids. The DNA of the CDR3 is TGCGCCAGCAGCTTGAGGAGGGATGGTGCCGAGCAGTACTTC. Residues: CASSLRRDGAEQYF.

At least ten counts were recorded for this clonotype. One end of the junction varies from germline; a read error may be responsible. This chain joins TRBV5-6 and TRBJ1-1; no reliable D call. The CDR3 covers 13 residues. Germline CDR1 reads SGHDT; CDR2 reads YYEEEE. The CDR3 DNA follows: TGCGCCAGCAGCTTGGGATTGGGGACTGAAGCTTTCTTT. It encodes CASSLGLGTEAFF.

This clonotype was observed at least ten times. J is TRBJ2-5 and V is TRBV7-2; 7 nucleotides match TRBD2. From germline, CDR1 is SGHTA and CDR2 FQGNSA. V was clipped by 1 base and J by 4 bases; unmatched bases: 0. The CDR3 covers 13 residues. The DNA for the CDR3 is TGTGCCAGCAGCTTAGGACTAGCAGAGACCCAGTACTTC. This codes for CASSLGLAETQYF. Using reference TRBV7-2 and TRBJ2-5 for the parts outside the CDR3, the full variable domain is GAGVSQSPSNKVTEKGKDVELRCDPISGHTALYWYRQSLGQGLEFLIYFQGNSAPDKSGLPSDRFSAERTGGSVSTLTIQRTQQEDSAVYLCASSLGLAETQYFGPGTRLLVL.

This clonotype was seen a few times. This may arise from a read error, as a much more abundant clone is one base away. The chain couples TRBV15 to TRBJ2-5; D not resolved. The length of the CDR3 is 12 residues. Germline CDR1 is LNHNV and CDR2 is YYDKDF (reference sequence). CDR3 nucleotide sequence: TGTACCACCAGCAGACCCCAAGAGACCCAGTACTTC. Its protein product is CTTSRPQETQYF.

This clonotype was found many times. V is TRBV25-1 and J is TRBJ1-2; TRBD1 might be the D (6 bases). V gave up 8 bases and J gave up 1 base, with 8 bases separating them. The germline gives CDR1 MGHDK, CDR2 SYGVNS. The CDR3 has 12 residues. CDR3 protein: CASGTSNYGYTF. CDR3 DNA: TGTGCCAGCGGGACAAGTAACTATGGCTACACCTTC.

Comment on this clonotype: Since a much larger clone is just one base distant, this may be a read error. This chain links TRBV5-1 with TRBJ1-1, with TRBD1 matching over 7 bases. The CDR3 runs to 13 residues. The germline V gene has CDR1 SGHRS and CDR2 YFSETQ. With 8 bases clipped from V and 4 bases from J, the junction kept 8 bases outside the gene matches. This CDR3 reads CASTGAMSTEAFF. For the CDR3, the DNA is TGCGCCAGTACAGGGGCGATGAGCACTGAAGCTTTCTTT.

This clonotype was counted at least ten times. J is TRBJ2-7 and V is TRBV12-3 or TRBV12-4; possible D gene TRBD2, 6 bases. The CDR3 has 16 amino acids. The V end lost 2 bases, the J end lost 0 bases, and 14 bases lay between the germline ends. CDR3 region: CASSLTGVKNSYEQYF. Here the CDR3 DNA reads TGTGCCAGCAGTTTAACGGGGGTCAAAAACTCCTACGAGCAGTACTTC.

Comment on this clonotype: One junction end disagrees with the germline gene, perhaps due to a read error. The DNA of the CDR3 is TGTGCCCGCAGCGCCAGTCGGGTTGGGTATGGCTTCACCTTC. Translated, it gives CARSASRVGYGFTF. The chain couples TRBV9 to TRBJ1-2, with no clear D. The CDR3 totals 14 residues. Germline V gene data show CDR1 as SGDLS and CDR2 as YYNGEE.

This clonotype has ten or more counts. J is TRBJ2-7 and V is TRBV19; unclear D gene. V gave up 0 bases and J gave up 1 base, with 10 bases separating them. CDR1 and CDR2 (germline): LNHDA, SQIVND (reference sequence). The CDR3 contains 15 residues. CDR3 loop: CASSIDRSASYEQYF. CDR3 DNA: TGTGCCAGTAGTATAGATCGGAGCGCGTCCTACGAGCAGTACTTC.

This clonotype was recorded a few times. The chain links TRBV7-2 to TRBJ2-3, with 8 bases lining up with TRBD1. Germline-derived CDR1 and CDR2 are SGHTA and FQGNSA. There are 20 residues in the CDR3. The trim removed 0 bases at V and 5 bases at J, leaving 19 bases unmatched. The CDR3 spells CASSLARPSLDRGIVDTQYF. The DNA for the CDR3 is TGTGCCAGCAGCTTAGCCCGCCCGAGCCTTGACAGGGGAATAGTAGATACGCAGTATTTT.

This clonotype was recorded at least ten times. The gene calls are TRBV9 and TRBJ1-2, with D possibly matching TRBD1 (6 bases). The length of the CDR3 is 13 residues. Germline V gives CDR1 SGDLS, CDR2 YYNGEE. The V gene lost 1 base and the J gene lost 4 bases, with 8 bases spanning the gap. The CDR3 is CASSVTGIYGYTF. The DNA of the CDR3 is TGTGCCAGCAGCGTAACAGGGATCTATGGCTACACCTTC.

This clonotype was counted at least ten times. The V and J genes are TRBV28 and TRBJ1-1, with D possibly TRBD1 on 6 matching bases. Germline CDR1 and CDR2: MDHEN and SYDVKM. Trimming cost V 6 bases and J 1 base, with 12 bases left between them. This CDR3 contains 14 residues. The CDR3 DNA sequence: TGTGCCAGCAGACTACAGGGCAAGAACACTGAAGCTTTCTTT. It is translated as CASRLQGKNTEAFF.

The rearrangement uses TRBV7-2 and TRBJ2-5; D unclear. The CDR3 sequence is 12 residues long. Trimming took 0 bases from V and 6 from J, leaving 5 bases between them. Germline CDR1 is SGHTA and CDR2 is FQGNSA. CDR3 region: CASSLARQTQYF. Here the CDR3 DNA reads TGTGCCAGCAGCTTAGCTCGGCAGACCCAGTACTTC.

The chain employs TRBV19 and TRBJ2-5; 7 positions agree with TRBD2. V trimming: 4 bases; J trimming: 3 bases; junction bases outside the gene matches: 2. The CDR3 is made up of 13 amino acids. CDR1 and CDR2 from the germline V gene are LNHDA and SQIVND (reference sequence). The CDR3, as DNA: TGTGCCAGTAGTAAGCTAGCGGAAGAGACCCAGTACTTC. Residues: CASSKLAEETQYF.

The V and J genes are TRBV20-1 and TRBJ2-3, with 10 bases lining up with TRBD2. This CDR3 comprises 15 residues. The V gene end was trimmed by 0 bases and the J gene end by 4 bases; junction bases not matched to a gene: 4. CDR1 DFQATT and CDR2 SNEGSKA come from the germline V gene (reference sequence). The CDR3 sequence is CSARELAGRPDTQYF. The CDR3 nucleotides are TGCAGTGCTAGAGAACTAGCGGGAAGACCAGATACGCAGTATTTT.

This clonotype was counted many times. The V gene is TRBV6-2 or TRBV6-3, the J gene TRBJ1-5; weak D call: TRBD1 (5 bases). This CDR3 is 13 amino acids long. The V gene lost 2 bases and the J gene lost 9 bases, with 11 bases spanning the gap. Per germline, CDR1 MNHEY and CDR2 SVGEGT. CDR3 sequence: CASSYGAVGPQHF. The CDR3 nucleotides read TGTGCCAGCAGTTACGGGGCCGTTGGGCCCCAGCATTTT.